The entry that follows covers one T cell receptor beta chain sequence. The sample is drawn from a study of T cell changes during pregnancy in multiple sclerosis. TCRdb's copy holds only in-frame clones and misses some; the assay was immunoSEQ multiplex PCR. Here the sample spans tens of thousands of clones, roughly 91% being singletons. Germline assignment: CDR1 SGHRS and CDR2 YFSETQ. This CDR3 is built from 13 residues. Deletions cut 0 bases from V and 5 bases from J, with 8 bases between. This sample comprised peripheral blood, obtained in the second trimester of pregnancy. The TCR was taken from a female donor in good health, enrolled as a control in a pregnancy study. V usage is TRBV5-1 and J usage is TRBJ1-1; D is undetermined. The CDR3 sequence: CASSLARFTEAFF. CDR3 DNA: TGCGCCAGCAGCTTGGCCCGGTTTACTGAAGCTTTCTTT.